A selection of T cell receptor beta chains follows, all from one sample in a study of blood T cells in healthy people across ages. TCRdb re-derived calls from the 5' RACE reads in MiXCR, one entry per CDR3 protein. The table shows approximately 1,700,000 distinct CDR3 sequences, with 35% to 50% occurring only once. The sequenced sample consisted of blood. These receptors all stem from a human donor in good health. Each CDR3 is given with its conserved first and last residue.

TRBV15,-,CATSRDGTAGQQETQFF
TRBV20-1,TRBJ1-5,CSAHRGEFGNQPQHF
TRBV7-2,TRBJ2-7,CASRIDGVLASYEQYF
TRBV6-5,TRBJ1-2,CASSPVTVNYGYTF
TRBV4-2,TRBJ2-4,CASSQVAAAGGNIQYF
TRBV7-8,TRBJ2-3,CASSPVERVTQYF
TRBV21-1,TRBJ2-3,CASSNPYYGSDTQYF
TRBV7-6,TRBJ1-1,CASSFWQGDLGTEAFF
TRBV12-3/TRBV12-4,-,CASSFHPSRRVLRYEQYF
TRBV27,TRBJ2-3,CASSFGHRTDTQYF
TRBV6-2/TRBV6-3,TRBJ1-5,CASGPTADYQPQHF